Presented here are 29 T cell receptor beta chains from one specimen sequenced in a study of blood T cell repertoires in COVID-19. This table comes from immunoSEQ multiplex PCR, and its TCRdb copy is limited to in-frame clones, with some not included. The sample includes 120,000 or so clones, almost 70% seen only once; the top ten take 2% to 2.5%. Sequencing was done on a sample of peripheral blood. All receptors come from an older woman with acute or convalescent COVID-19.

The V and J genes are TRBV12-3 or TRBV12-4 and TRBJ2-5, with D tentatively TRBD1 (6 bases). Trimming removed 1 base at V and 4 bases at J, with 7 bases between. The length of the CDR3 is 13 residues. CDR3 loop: CASSLGDTETQYF. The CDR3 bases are TGTGCCAGCAGTTTAGGGGACACAGAGACCCAGTACTTC.

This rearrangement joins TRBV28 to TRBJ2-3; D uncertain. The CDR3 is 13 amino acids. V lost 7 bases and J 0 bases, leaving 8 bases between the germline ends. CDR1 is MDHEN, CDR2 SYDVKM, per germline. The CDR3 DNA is TGTGCCAGCAACCGCGAAAGCACAGATACGCAGTATTTT. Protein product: CASNRESTDTQYF. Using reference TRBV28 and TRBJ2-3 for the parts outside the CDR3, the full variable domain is DVKVTQSSRYLVKRTGEKVFLECVQDMDHENMFWYRQDPGLGLRLIYFSYDVKMKEKGDIPEGYSVSREKKERFSLILESASTNQTSMYLCASNRESTDTQYFGPGTRLTVL.

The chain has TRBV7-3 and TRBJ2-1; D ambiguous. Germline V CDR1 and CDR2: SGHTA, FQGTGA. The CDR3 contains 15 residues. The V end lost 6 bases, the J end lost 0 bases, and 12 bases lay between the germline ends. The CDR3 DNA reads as TGTGCCAGCAGTTTCGACGCAGGCTCCTACAATGAGCAGTTCTTC. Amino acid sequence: CASSFDAGSYNEQFF.

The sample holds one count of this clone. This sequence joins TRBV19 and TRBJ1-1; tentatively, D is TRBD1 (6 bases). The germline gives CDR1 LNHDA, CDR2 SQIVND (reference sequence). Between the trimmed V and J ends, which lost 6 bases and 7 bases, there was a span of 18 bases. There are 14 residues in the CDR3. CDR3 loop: CASRESGATLEAFF. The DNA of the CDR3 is TGTGCCAGTAGGGAGTCAGGGGCCACCCTTGAAGCTTTCTTT.

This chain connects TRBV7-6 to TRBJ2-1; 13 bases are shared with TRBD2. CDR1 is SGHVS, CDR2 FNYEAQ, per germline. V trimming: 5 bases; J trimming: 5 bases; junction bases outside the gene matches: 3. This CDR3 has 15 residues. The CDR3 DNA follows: TGTGCCAGCAGCGCCGGGACTAGCGGGAACAATGAGCAGTTCTTC. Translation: CASSAGTSGNNEQFF.

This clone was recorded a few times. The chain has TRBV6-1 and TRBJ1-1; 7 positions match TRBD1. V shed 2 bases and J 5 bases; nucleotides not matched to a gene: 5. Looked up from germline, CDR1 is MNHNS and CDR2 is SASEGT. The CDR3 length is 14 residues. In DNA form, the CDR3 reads TGTGCCAGCAGTGAATCTGGCAGGGGGACTGAAGCTTTCTTT. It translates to CASSESGRGTEAFF.

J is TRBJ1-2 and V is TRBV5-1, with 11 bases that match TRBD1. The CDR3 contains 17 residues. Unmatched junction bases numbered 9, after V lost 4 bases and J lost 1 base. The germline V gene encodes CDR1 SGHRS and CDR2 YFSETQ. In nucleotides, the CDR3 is TGCGCCAGCAGCGAGGGCTCCGGGACAGGGGGTAACTATGGCTACACCTTC. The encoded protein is CASSEGSGTGGNYGYTF.

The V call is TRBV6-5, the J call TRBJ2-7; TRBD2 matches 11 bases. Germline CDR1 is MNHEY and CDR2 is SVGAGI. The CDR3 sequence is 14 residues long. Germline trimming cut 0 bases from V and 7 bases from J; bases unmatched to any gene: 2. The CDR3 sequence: CASSYSSGGVEQYF. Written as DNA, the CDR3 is TGTGCCAGCAGTTACTCTAGCGGGGGGGTTGAGCAGTACTTC.

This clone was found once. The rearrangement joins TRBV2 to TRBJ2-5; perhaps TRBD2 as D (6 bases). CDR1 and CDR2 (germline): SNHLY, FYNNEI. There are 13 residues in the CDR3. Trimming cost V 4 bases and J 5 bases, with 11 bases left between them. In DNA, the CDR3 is TGTGCCAGCAGTGGACTAGGTAGGGAGACCCAGTACTTC. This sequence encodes CASSGLGRETQYF.

The CDR3 DNA reads TGTGCCAGCAGCTTTTCAGGGTCAACAGATACGCAGTATTTT. It codes for CASSFSGSTDTQYF. V gene TRBV11-3 combines with J gene TRBJ2-3; possible D gene TRBD1, 5 bases. Germline CDR1 SGHNT, CDR2 YENEEA. V lost 3 bases and J lost 3, with 10 bases in between. This CDR3 contains 14 residues.

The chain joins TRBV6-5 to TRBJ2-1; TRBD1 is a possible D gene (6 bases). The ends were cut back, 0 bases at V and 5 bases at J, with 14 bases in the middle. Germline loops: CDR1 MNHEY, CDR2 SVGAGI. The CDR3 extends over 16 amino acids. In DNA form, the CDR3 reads TGTGCCAGCAGTTACTCGACTTTGGGGGCGGACAATGAGCAGTTCTTC. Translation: CASSYSTLGADNEQFF.

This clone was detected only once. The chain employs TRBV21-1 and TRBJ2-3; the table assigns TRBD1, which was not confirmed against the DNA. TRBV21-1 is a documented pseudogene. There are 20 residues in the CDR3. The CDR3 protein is CASSKERVVRTFPSTDTQYF. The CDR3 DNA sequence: TGTGCCAGCAGCAAAGAAAGGGTGGTGAGGACATTTCCTAGCACAGATACGCAGTATTTT.

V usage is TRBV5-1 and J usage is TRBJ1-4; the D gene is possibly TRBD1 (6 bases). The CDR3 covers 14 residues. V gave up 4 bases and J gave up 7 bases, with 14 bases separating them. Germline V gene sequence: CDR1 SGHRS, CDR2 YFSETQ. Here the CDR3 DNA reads TGCGCCAGCAGCGCCGGGGGGCGTGTTGAAAAACTGTTTTTT. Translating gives CASSAGGRVEKLFF.

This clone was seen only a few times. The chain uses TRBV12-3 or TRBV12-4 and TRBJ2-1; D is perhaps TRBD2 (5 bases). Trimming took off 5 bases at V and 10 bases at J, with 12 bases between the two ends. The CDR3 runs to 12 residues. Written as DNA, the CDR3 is TGTGCCAGCAGTCCCGGGGAACTCGAGCAGTTCTTC. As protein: CASSPGELEQFF.

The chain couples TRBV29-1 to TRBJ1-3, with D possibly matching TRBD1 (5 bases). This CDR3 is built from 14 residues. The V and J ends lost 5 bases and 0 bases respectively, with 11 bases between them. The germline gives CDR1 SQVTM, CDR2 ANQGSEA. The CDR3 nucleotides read TGCAGCGTTAAAACGGACAACTCTGGAAACACCATATATTTT. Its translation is CSVKTDNSGNTIYF.

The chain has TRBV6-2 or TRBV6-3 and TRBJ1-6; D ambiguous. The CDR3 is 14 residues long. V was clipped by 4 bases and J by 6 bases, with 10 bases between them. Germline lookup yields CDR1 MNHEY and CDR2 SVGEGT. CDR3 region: CASSSAGINSPLHF. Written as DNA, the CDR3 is TGTGCCAGCAGTTCGGCGGGAATTAATTCACCCCTCCACTTT.

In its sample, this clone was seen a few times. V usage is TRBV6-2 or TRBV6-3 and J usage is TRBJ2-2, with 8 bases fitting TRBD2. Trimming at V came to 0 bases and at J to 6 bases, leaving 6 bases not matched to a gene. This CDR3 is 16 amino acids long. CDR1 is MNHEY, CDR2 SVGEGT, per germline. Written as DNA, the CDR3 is TGTGCCAGCAGTTACTCTTACGGGGGGGCCGCCGGGGAGCTGTTTTTT. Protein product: CASSYSYGGAAGELFF.

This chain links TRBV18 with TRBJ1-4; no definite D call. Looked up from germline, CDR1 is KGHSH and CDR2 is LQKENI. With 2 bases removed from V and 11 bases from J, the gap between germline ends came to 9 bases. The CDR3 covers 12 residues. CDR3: CASSPGQLKLFF. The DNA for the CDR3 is TGTGCCAGCTCACCAGGGCAATTGAAACTGTTTTTT.

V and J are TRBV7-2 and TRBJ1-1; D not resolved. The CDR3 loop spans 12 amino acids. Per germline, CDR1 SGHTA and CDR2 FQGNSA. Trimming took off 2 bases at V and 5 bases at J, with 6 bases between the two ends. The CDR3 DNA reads TGTGCCAGCAGCTTATTTAAAACTGAAGCTTTCTTT. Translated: CASSLFKTEAFF. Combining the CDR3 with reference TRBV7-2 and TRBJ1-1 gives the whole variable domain GAGVSQSPSNKVTEKGKDVELRCDPISGHTALYWYRQSLGQGLEFLIYFQGNSAPDKSGLPSDRFSAERTGGSVSTLTIQRTQQEDSAVYLCASSLFKTEAFFGQGTRLTVV.

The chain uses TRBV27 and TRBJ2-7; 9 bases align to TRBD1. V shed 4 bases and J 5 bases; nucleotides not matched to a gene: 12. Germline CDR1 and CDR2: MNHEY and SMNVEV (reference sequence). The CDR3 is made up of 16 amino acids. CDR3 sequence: CASSSLLGTGLNEQYF. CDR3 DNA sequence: TGTGCCAGCAGTTCCCTTCTCGGGACAGGGTTAAACGAGCAGTACTTC.

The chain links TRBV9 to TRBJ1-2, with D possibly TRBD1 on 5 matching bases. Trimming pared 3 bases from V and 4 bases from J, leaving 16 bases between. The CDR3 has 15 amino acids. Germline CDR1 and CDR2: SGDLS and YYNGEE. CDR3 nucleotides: TGTGCCAGCAGCGGAGGACCTGGGGCTCTCTATGGCTACACCTTC. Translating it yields CASSGGPGALYGYTF.

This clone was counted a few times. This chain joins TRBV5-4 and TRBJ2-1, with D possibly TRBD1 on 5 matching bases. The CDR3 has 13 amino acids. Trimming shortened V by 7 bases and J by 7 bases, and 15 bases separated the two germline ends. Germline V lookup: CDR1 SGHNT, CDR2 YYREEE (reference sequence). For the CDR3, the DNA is TGTGCCAGCTATGGGCAGGGTATGAATGAGCAGTTCTTC. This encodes CASYGQGMNEQFF.

The CDR3 loop reads CASSLDRAADTQYF. In DNA form, the CDR3 reads TGTGCCAGCAGCTTGGACAGAGCAGCAGATACGCAGTATTTT. The V call is TRBV13, the J call TRBJ2-3, with a tentative D call TRBD1 (6 bases). The V end was cut by 3 bases, the J end by 4 bases, with 11 bases between. The length of the CDR3 is 14 residues. The germline gives CDR1 PRHDT, CDR2 FYEKMQ (reference sequence). Variable domain in full (rest from reference TRBV13 and TRBJ2-3): AAGVIQSPRHLIKEKRETATLKCYPIPRHDTVYWYQQGPGQDPQFLISFYEKMQSDKGSIPDRFSAQQFSDYHSELNMSSLELGDSALYFCASSLDRAADTQYFGPGTRLTVL.

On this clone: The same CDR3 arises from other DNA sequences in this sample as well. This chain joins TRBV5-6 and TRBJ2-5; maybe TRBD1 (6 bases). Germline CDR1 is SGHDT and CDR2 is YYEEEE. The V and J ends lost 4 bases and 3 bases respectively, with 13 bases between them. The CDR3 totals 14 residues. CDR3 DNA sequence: TGTGCCAGCAGCCCCACAGGGCGGGAAGAGACCCAGTACTTC. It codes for CASSPTGREETQYF.

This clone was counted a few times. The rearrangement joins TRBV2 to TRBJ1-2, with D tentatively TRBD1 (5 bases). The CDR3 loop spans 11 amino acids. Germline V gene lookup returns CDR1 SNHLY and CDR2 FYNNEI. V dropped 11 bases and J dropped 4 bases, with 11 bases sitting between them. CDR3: CAARGFYGYTF. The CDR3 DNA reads TGTGCCGCTAGGGGATTCTATGGCTACACCTTC. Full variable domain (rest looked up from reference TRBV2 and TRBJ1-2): EPEVTQTPSHQVTQMGQEVILRCVPISNHLYFYWYRQILGQKVEFLVSFYNNEISEKSEIFDDQFSVERPDGSNFTLKIRSTKLEDSAMYFCAARGFYGYTFGSGTRLTVV.

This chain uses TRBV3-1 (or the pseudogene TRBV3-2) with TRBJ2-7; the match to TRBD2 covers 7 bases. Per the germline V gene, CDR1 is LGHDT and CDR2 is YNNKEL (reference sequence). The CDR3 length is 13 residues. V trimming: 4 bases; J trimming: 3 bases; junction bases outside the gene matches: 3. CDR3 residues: CASSPSGSYEQYF. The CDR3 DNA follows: TGTGCCAGCAGCCCTAGCGGAAGCTACGAGCAGTACTTC.

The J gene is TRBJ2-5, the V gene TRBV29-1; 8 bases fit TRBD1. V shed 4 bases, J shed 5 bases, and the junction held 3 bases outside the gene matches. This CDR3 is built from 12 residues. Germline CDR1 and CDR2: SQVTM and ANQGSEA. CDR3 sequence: CSVAGGKETQYF. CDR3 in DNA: TGCAGCGTTGCAGGGGGCAAGGAGACCCAGTACTTC. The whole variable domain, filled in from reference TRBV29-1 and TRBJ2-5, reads SAVISQKPSRDICQRGTSLTIQCQVDSQVTMMFWYRQQPGQSLTLIATANQGSEATYESGFVIDKFPISRPNLTFSTLTVSNMSPEDSSIYLCSVAGGKETQYFGPGTRLLVL.

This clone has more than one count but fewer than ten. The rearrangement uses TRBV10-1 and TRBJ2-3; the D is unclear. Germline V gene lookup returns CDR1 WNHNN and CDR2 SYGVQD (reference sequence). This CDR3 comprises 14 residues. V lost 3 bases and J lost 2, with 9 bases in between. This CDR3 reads CASSDNRHTDTQYF. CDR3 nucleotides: TGCGCCAGCAGTGATAACAGACACACAGATACGCAGTATTTT.

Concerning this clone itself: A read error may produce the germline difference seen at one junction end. The CDR3 protein is CVSSQDGQPHNEQFF. The CDR3 DNA follows: TGTGTCAGCAGCCAAGATGGACAGCCCCACAATGAGCAGTTCTTC. The genes are TRBV3-1 (or the pseudogene TRBV3-2) and TRBJ2-1, with D perhaps TRBD1 (6 bases). Germline V gives CDR1 LGHDT, CDR2 YNNKEL (reference sequence). This CDR3 has 15 amino acids.